The clone carrying this T cell receptor beta chain was seen a few times. Antigen specificity is unknown. TCRdb re-called the 5' RACE reads through MiXCR, storing one row per CDR3 protein. The sample has 150,000 to 200,000 distinct CDR3 sequences, around 9.7% seen once. Per germline, CDR1 KGHDR and CDR2 SFDVKD. V lost 3 bases and J lost 2, with 10 bases in between. The CDR3 totals 15 residues. This specimen belongs to a study of T cells after yellow fever vaccination. General study points: The presence of abundant clonotypes contaminating from the bulk population was possible in FACS-sorted repertoires. Across the CD4 and CD8 compartments, a small share of clonotypes was present in both. The secondary response was weaker, and its peak arrived faster, on day 5 versus 15.

This TCR was recovered from a man aged 18 to 30 who received the YFV17D yellow fever vaccine. This specimen consisted of CD8+ T cells sorted from PBMCs, obtained 45 days after the yellow fever booster vaccination. The chain combines TRBV24-1 with TRBJ1-3; D is unresolved. The CDR3 here is CATSDPSYPGNTIYF. DNA of the CDR3: TGTGCCACCAGTGATCCTTCTTACCCTGGAAACACCATATATTTT.